This TCR beta chain was obtained from a study of blood T cell repertoires in COVID-19. TCRdb's copy holds only in-frame clones and misses some; the assay was immunoSEQ multiplex PCR. The profile shows around 120,000 clones, around 64% of them singletons. This receptor was identified in a human donor with acute or convalescent COVID-19. The donor label of this sample is uncertain. Sequenced material: peripheral blood.

CDR3: CASSLNQIRRWEGTEAFF. In DNA, the CDR3 is TGTGCCAGCAGCTTAAACCAGATCAGGAGGTGGGAGGGCACTGAAGCTTTCTTT. The chain employs TRBV7-9 and TRBJ1-1; D ambiguous. The CDR3 contains 18 residues. Germline CDR1 reads SEHNR; CDR2 reads FQNEAQ (reference sequence). The V end was cut by 2 bases, the J end by 4 bases, with 23 bases between.